This note documents a single TCR beta chain sequence. Its antigen is unidentified. The CDR3 runs to 15 residues. V was pared by 6 bases and J by 3 bases, with 15 bases between. Germline CDR1 SNHLY, CDR2 FYNNEI. Vbeta (60) and Jbeta (13) primers were used in the PCR. Sequenced by immunoSEQ multiplex PCR; TCRdb stores in-frame clones only, minus some. This sample has about 140,000 clones, with about 82% found just once. This entry belongs to a study of cytomegalovirus exposure and HLA in healthy donors. Whole-study results and caveats: Through in vitro validation, a few CMV-associated chains were shown to be specific for CMV antigens. A missense variant in DCLRE1C was later tied to TCR beta V- and J-gene trimming. Later examination showed HLA-associated TCR beta chains had greater clonal expansion than equally common others. Most TCR beta V segments were productive about 90% or about 30% of the time in an earlier analysis.

This clonotype originated in a young man in good health and CMV-seronegative. The sequenced material came from PBMCs. The genes are TRBV2 and TRBJ2-1; D is possibly TRBD2 (6 bases). Here the CDR3 DNA reads TGTGCCAGCAGCCCGGGACTGCGCGTCTACAATGAGCAGTTCTTC. Its translation: CASSPGLRVYNEQFF.